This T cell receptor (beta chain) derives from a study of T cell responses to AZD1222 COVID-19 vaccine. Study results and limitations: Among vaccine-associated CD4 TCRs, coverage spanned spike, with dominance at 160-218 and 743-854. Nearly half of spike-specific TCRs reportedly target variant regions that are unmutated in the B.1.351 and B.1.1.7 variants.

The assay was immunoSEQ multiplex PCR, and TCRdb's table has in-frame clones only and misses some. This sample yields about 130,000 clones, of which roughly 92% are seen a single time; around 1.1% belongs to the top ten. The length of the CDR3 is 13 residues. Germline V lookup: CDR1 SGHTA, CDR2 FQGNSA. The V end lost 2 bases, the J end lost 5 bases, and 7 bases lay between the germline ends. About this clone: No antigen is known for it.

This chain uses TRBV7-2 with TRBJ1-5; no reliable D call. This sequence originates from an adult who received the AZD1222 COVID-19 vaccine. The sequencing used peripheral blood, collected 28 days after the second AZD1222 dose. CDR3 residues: CASSLSGYQPQHF. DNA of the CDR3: TGTGCCAGCAGCTTATCGGGTTATCAGCCCCAGCATTTT.